The present T cell receptor beta chain was sequenced within a study of blood T cell repertoires in COVID-19. The V end lost 8 bases, the J end lost 13 bases, and 22 bases lay between the germline ends. The length of the CDR3 is 13 residues. The germline gives CDR1 MNHEY, CDR2 SMNVEV (reference sequence). Per the study methods: Researchers report that nucleated cell counts were estimated from reference gene primer amplification. Libraries were prepared by immunoSEQ multiplex PCR; TCRdb keeps only in-frame clonotypes and omits some of them. V and J calls and clone size are given by that table; D and trimming were obtained from the DNA. The table has more than 70,000 clones, 80% to 90% seen once; the top ten hold approximately 1.3%.

The chain couples TRBV27 to TRBJ2-3, with D unresolved. Sequencing was performed on peripheral blood. The source of this sequence is an older man with active or convalescent COVID-19. The CDR3 DNA reads as TGTGCCAGCTCGCCCCTGAAAAGACGACGGGAGTATTTT. Protein product: CASSPLKRRREYF.